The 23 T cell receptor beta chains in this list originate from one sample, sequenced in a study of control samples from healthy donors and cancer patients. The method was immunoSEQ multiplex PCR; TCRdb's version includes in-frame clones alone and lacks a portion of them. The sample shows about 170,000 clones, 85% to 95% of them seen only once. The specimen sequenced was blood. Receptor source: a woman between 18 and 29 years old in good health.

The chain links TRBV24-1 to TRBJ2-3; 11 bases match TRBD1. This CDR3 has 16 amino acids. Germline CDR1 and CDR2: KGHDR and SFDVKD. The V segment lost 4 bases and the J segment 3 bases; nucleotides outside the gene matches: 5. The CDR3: CATSDMGQGETDTQYF. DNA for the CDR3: TGTGCCACCAGTGACATGGGACAGGGGGAGACAGATACGCAGTATTTT.

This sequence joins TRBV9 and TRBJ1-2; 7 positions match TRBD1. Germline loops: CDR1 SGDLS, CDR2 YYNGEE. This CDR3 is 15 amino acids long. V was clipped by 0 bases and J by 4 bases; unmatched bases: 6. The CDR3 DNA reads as TGTGCCAGCAGCGTAGGAGTCCGGGACAGCTATGGCTACACCTTC. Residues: CASSVGVRDSYGYTF.

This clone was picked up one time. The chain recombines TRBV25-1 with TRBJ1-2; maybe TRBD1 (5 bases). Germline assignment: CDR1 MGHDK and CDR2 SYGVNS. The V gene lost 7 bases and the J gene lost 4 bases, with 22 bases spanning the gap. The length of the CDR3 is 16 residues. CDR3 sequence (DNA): TGTGCCAGCAACGGAGCCCTCACAGGAACGGGCTATGGCTACACCTTC. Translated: CASNGALTGTGYGYTF.

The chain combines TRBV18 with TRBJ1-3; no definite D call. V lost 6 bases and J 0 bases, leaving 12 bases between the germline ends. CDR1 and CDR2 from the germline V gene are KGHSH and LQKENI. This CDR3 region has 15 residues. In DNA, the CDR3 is TGTGCCAGCTCTCCGACACCAAGCTCTGGAAACACCATATATTTT. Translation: CASSPTPSSGNTIYF.

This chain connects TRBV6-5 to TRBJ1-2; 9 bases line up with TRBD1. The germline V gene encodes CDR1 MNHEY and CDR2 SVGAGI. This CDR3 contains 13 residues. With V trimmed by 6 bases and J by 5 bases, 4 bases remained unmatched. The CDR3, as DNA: TGTGCCAGCAGACCCGGGACAGGGTATGGCTACACCTTC. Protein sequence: CASRPGTGYGYTF.

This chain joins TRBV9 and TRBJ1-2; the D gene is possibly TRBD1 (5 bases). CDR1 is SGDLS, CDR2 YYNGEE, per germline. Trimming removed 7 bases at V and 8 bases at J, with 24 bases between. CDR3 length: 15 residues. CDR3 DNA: TGTGCCAGCTCAGAATACGGGACGGCCGTTGAAGGCTACACCTTC. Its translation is CASSEYGTAVEGYTF.

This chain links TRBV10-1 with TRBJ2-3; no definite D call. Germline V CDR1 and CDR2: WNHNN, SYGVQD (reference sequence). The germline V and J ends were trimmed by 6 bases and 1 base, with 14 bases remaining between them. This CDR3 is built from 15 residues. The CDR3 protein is CASSRTVEGTDTQYF. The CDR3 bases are TGCGCCAGCAGCCGTACAGTGGAAGGCACAGATACGCAGTATTTT.

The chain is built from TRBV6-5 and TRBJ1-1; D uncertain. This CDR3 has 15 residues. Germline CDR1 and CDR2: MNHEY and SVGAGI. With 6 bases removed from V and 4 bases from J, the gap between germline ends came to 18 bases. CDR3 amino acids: CASSLSEGGLTEAFF. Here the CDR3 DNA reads TGTGCCAGCAGCCTCTCCGAGGGTGGGCTCACTGAAGCTTTCTTT.

The CDR3 coding sequence is TGTGCCAGCAGCTTAGATCAATCCGGGACAGTGTTTAACTATGGCTACACCTTC. The encoded protein is CASSLDQSGTVFNYGYTF. V and J are TRBV11-2 and TRBJ1-2, with 7 bases lining up with TRBD1. This CDR3 spans 18 amino acids. V shed 0 bases and J 1 base; nucleotides not matched to a gene: 11. Per the germline V gene, CDR1 is SGHAT and CDR2 is FQNNGV.

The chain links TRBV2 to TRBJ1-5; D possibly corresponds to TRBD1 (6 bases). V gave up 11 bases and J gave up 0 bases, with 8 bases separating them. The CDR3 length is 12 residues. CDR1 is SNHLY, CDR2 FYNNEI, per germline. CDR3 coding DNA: TGTGCCTACAGGGCTAGCAATCAGCCCCAGCATTTT. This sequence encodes CAYRASNQPQHF. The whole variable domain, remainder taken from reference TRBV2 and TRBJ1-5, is EPEVTQTPSHQVTQMGQEVILRCVPISNHLYFYWYRQILGQKVEFLVSFYNNEISEKSEIFDDQFSVERPDGSNFTLKIRSTKLEDSAMYFCAYRASNQPQHFGDGTRLSIL.

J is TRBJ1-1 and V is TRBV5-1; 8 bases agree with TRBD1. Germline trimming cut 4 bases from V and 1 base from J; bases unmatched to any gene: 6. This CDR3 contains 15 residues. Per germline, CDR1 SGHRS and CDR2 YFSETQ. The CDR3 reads CASSRTGTGNTEAFF. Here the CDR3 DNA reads TGCGCCAGCAGCCGGACGGGGACAGGGAACACTGAAGCTTTCTTT. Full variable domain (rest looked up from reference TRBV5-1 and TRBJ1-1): KAGVTQTPRYLIKTRGQQVTLSCSPISGHRSVSWYQQTPGQGLQFLFEYFSETQRNKGNFPGRFSGRQFSNSRSEMNVSTLELGDSALYLCASSRTGTGNTEAFFGQGTRLTVV.

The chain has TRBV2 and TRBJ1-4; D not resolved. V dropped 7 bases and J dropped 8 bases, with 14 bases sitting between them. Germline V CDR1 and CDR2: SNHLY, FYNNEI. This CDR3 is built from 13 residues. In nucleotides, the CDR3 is TGTGCCAGCACCGGAGGGAGGGTGGAAAAACTGTTTTTT. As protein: CASTGGRVEKLFF.

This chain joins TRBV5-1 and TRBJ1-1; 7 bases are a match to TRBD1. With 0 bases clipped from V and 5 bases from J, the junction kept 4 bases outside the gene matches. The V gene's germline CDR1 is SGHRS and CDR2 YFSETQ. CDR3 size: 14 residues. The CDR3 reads CASSLAGGRTEAFF. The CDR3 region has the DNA TGCGCCAGCAGCTTGGCAGGGGGGAGGACTGAAGCTTTCTTT.

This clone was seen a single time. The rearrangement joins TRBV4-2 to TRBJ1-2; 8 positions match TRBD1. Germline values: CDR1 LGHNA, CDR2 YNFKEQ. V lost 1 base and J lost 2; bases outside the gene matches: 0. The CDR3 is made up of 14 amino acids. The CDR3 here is CASSQAGGNYGYTF. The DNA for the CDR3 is TGTGCCAGCAGCCAAGCAGGGGGCAACTATGGCTACACCTTC.

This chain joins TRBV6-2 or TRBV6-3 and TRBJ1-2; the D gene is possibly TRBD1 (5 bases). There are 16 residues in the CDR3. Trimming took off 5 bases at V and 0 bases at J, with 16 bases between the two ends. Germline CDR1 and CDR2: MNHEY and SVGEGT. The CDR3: CASSPVGTLPNYGYTF. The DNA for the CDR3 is TGTGCCAGCAGTCCCGTCGGGACTTTACCTAACTATGGCTACACCTTC.

The CDR3 nucleotides are TGTGCCAGCAGCCAAGCGGACAGGGGAGGAGATACGCAGTATTTT. It codes for CASSQADRGGDTQYF. The chain uses TRBV3-1 (or the pseudogene TRBV3-2) and TRBJ2-3; the match to TRBD1 covers 9 bases. The CDR3 length is 15 residues. The V segment lost 1 base and the J segment 5 bases; nucleotides outside the gene matches: 4. Germline loops: CDR1 LGHDT, CDR2 YNNKEL (reference sequence).

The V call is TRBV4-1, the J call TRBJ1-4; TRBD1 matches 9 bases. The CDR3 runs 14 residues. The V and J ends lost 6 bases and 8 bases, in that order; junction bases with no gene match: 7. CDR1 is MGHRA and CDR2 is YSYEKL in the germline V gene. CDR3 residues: CASSQTGGMEKLFF. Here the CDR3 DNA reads TGCGCCAGCAGTCAGACAGGGGGAATGGAAAAACTGTTTTTT.

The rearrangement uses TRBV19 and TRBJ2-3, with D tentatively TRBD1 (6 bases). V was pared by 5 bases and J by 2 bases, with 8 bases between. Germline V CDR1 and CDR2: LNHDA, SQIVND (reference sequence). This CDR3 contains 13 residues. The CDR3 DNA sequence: TGTGCCAGTAGTGGACAGTACACAGATACGCAGTATTTT. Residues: CASSGQYTDTQYF. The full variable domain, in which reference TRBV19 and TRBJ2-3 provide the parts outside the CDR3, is DGGITQSPKYLFRKEGQNVTLSCEQNLNHDAMYWYRQDPGQGLRLIYYSQIVNDFQKGDIAEGYSVSREKKESFPLTVTSAQKNPTAFYLCASSGQYTDTQYFGPGTRLTVL.

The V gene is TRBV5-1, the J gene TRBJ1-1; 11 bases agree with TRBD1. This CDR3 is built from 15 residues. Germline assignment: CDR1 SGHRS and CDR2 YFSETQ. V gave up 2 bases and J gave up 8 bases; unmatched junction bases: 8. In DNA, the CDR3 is TGCGCCAGCAGCTTCCGGGACAGGGGGAGAAACGAAGCTTTCTTT. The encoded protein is CASSFRDRGRNEAFF.

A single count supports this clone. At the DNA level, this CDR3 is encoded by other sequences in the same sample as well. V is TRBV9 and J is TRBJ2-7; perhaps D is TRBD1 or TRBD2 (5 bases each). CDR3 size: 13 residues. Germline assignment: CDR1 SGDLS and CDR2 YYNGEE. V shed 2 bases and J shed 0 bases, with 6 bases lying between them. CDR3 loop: CASSVGGSYEQYF. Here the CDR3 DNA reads TGTGCCAGCAGCGTTGGGGGCTCCTACGAGCAGTACTTC.

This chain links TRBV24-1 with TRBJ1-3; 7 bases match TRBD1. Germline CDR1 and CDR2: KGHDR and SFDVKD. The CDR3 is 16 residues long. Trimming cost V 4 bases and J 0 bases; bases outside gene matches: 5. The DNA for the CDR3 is TGTGCCACCAGTGACCCAAGACAGGGCTCTGGAAACACCATATATTTT. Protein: CATSDPRQGSGNTIYF.

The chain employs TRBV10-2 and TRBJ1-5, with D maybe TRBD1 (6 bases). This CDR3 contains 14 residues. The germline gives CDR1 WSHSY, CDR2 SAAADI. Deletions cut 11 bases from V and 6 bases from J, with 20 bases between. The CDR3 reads CAVRETGTGQPQHF. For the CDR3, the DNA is TGCGCCGTGAGGGAGACAGGTACAGGTCAGCCCCAGCATTTT.

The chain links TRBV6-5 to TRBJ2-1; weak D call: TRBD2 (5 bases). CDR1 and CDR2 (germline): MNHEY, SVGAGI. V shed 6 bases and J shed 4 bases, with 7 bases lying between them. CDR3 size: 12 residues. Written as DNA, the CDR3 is TGTGCCAGCAGAAGCGGATACAATGAGCAGTTCTTC. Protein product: CASRSGYNEQFF.